This TCR beta chain was sequenced for a study of CD8 T cells in ankylosing spondylitis. TCRdb used MiXCR to reprocess the 5' RACE reads, holding one entry per CDR3 protein. The sample carries about 160,000 distinct CDR3 sequences, around 19% recorded once. Broader study findings: In reactive arthritis synovial fluid and blood, some motif variants had been reported before.

V shed 4 bases, J shed 1 base, and the junction held 9 bases outside the gene matches. The germline CDR1 and CDR2 sequences are SQVTM and ANQGSEA. The CDR3 totals 15 residues. Only a few counts were recorded for this clonotype. Its target is not known. The origin of this receptor is a male donor with ankylosing spondylitis or in good health (not recorded which). The sample was blood, either unsorted or a sorted T cell fraction (not recorded which). This chain uses TRBV29-1 with TRBJ2-7, with 8 bases matching TRBD2. The CDR3 DNA sequence: TGCAGCGTTGGCCCCCAGTCTAGCGGGTCCTACGAGCAGTACTTC. Protein product: CSVGPQSSGSYEQYF.